The clone carrying this T cell receptor (beta chain) was picked up a small number of times. Its antigen is not identified. The whole isolated RNA underwent reverse transcription, so sequencing captured expressed TCRB transcripts. Profiling relied on immunoSEQ multiplex PCR, and the TCRdb table lists in-frame clones only, not all of them. Among just under 150,000 clones listed, more than 9% were seen once. This sample was included in a study of beta chain features in type 1 diabetes. Study-wide results and caveats: Sequencing of cDNA might inflate the share of cells that strongly express TCR. PCR might favor shorter templates, equally in patients and controls. Sampled from patients, naive, central memory and Treg TCRB repertoires appeared more similar than those sampled from healthy donors.

The authors took one heparinised blood draw, averaging about 120 mL, from each donor. This CDR3 contains 16 residues. Germline V gene sequence: CDR1 SGHDN, CDR2 FVKESK. The V and J ends lost 1 base and 8 bases respectively, with 15 bases between them. Source material: naive CD4+ T cells from blood. The sequence was obtained from a man in his late teens or twenties in good health. The V call is TRBV14, the J call TRBJ1-6; maybe TRBD1 (6 bases). CDR3 DNA: TGTGCCAGCAGCCAAGGGCCCCGGGGGGCTTATTCACCCCTCCACTTT. It codes for CASSQGPRGAYSPLHF.